This is a list of T cell receptor beta chains from one sample in a study of blood T cell repertoires in COVID-19. The method was immunoSEQ multiplex PCR; TCRdb's version includes in-frame clones alone and lacks a portion of them. The sample holds over 85,000 clones, around 86% seen once. Sequencing was done on a sample of peripheral blood. These receptors all stem from a man aged 35-49 years with acute or convalescent COVID-19. Both conserved end residues are part of each CDR3. D genes are given only for firm matches. Expanded clones are given a class, and other clones once, few, many or no size at all.

j_gene: TRBJ1-5; abundance: once; v_gene: TRBV6-5; d_gene: -; CDR3nt: TGTGCCAGCAGTCGGGGGGGAAGCAATCAGCCCCAGCATTTT; CDR3aa: CASSRGGSNQPQHF
j_gene: TRBJ1-5; abundance: -; v_gene: TRBV7-2; d_gene: TRBD1; CDR3nt: TGTGCCAGCAGCTTATGGACAGGGAATCAGCCCCAGCATTTT; CDR3aa: CASSLWTGNQPQHF
j_gene: TRBJ2-7; abundance: -; v_gene: TRBV19; d_gene: -; CDR3nt: TGTGCCAGTAAAGAGGGTGTCCCTTCCTACGAGCAGTACTTC; CDR3aa: CASKEGVPSYEQYF
j_gene: TRBJ1-5; abundance: once; v_gene: TRBV30; d_gene: -; CDR3nt: TGTGCCTGGAGGATGCAGTCGTCCCACCAGCCCCAGCATTTT; CDR3aa: CAWRMQSSHQPQHF
j_gene: TRBJ2-6; abundance: -; v_gene: TRBV7-9; d_gene: -; CDR3nt: TGTGCCAGCAGCACCGGACAGACTGGGGCCAACGTCCTGACTTTC; CDR3aa: CASSTGQTGANVLTF
j_gene: TRBJ1-4; abundance: once; v_gene: TRBV6-5; d_gene: TRBD1; CDR3nt: TGTGCCAGCAGCCGACTCCCGGGACAGGGAACACTGTTTTTT; CDR3aa: CASSRLPGQGTLFF
j_gene: TRBJ2-3; abundance: -; v_gene: TRBV25-1; d_gene: TRBD2; CDR3nt: TGTGCCAGCAGTGAAAGGGCACTAGCGGGCCGTCACACAGATACGCAGTATTTT; CDR3aa: CASSERALAGRHTDTQYF
j_gene: TRBJ1-3; abundance: few; v_gene: TRBV12-3/TRBV12-4; d_gene: -; CDR3nt: TGTGCCAGCAGTTTGGTAGCCGGAAACACCATATATTTT; CDR3aa: CASSLVAGNTIYF
j_gene: TRBJ1-2; abundance: -; v_gene: TRBV11-2; d_gene: -; CDR3nt: TGTGCCAGCAGCCCTGGGGGGGACTATGGCTACACCTTC; CDR3aa: CASSPGGDYGYTF
j_gene: TRBJ2-7; abundance: -; v_gene: TRBV4-1; d_gene: TRBD2; CDR3nt: TGCGCCAGCAGCCAAACTAGCGGGAGCTACGAGCAGTACTTC; CDR3aa: CASSQTSGSYEQYF
j_gene: TRBJ2-1; abundance: -; v_gene: TRBV2; d_gene: TRBD2; CDR3nt: TGTGCCAGCAGTGAACTAGCGGGAGAGCTCAATGAGCAGTTCTTC; CDR3aa: CASSELAGELNEQFF
j_gene: TRBJ1-1; abundance: -; v_gene: TRBV4-3; d_gene: -; CDR3nt: TGCGCCAGCAGCCAGTGGACAGAGATGAACACTGAAGCTTTCTTT; CDR3aa: CASSQWTEMNTEAFF
j_gene: TRBJ1-5; abundance: -; v_gene: TRBV7-3; d_gene: -; CDR3nt: TGTGCCAGCAGCTTACGACAGTATAGCAATCAGCCCCAGCATTTT; CDR3aa: CASSLRQYSNQPQHF
j_gene: TRBJ2-1; abundance: -; v_gene: TRBV10-3; d_gene: TRBD2; CDR3nt: TGTGCCACCGAAGGGGGAGCGGGAGCGGGGGGGAATGAGCAGTTCTTC; CDR3aa: CATEGGAGAGGNEQFF
j_gene: TRBJ2-3; abundance: -; v_gene: TRBV29-1; d_gene: -; CDR3nt: TGCAGCGTAACACCCGGACACTTAGGCCCAGATACGCAGTATTTT; CDR3aa: CSVTPGHLGPDTQYF
j_gene: TRBJ2-7; abundance: -; v_gene: TRBV9; d_gene: TRBD2; CDR3nt: TGTGCCAGCAGCGTAGCGGCTAGCGGAACCTACGAGCAGTACTTC; CDR3aa: CASSVAASGTYEQYF
j_gene: TRBJ1-6; abundance: once; v_gene: TRBV11-2; d_gene: -; CDR3nt: TGTGCCAGCAGCTTAGACGTCGGTAATTCACCCCTCCACTTT; CDR3aa: CASSLDVGNSPLHF
j_gene: TRBJ2-5; abundance: -; v_gene: TRBV6-5; d_gene: -; CDR3nt: TGTGCCAGCAGGAGGGTTGGGACCCAGTACTTC; CDR3aa: CASRRVGTQYF
j_gene: TRBJ1-5; abundance: -; v_gene: TRBV30; d_gene: TRBD1; CDR3nt: TGTGCCTGGAGTATTACGGGACAGCAGAATCAGCCCCAGCATTTT; CDR3aa: CAWSITGQQNQPQHF
j_gene: TRBJ1-1; abundance: -; v_gene: TRBV9; d_gene: -; CDR3nt: TGTGCCAGCAGCATTCCCGGGCCAGCGGGCACTGAAGCTTTCTTT; CDR3aa: CASSIPGPAGTEAFF
j_gene: TRBJ1-1; abundance: once; v_gene: TRBV30; d_gene: TRBD1; CDR3nt: TGTGCCTGGACAGGGGGAACTATGAACACTGAAGCTTTCTTT; CDR3aa: CAWTGGTMNTEAFF
j_gene: TRBJ2-1; abundance: -; v_gene: TRBV13; d_gene: -; CDR3nt: TGTGCCAGCAGCTTAGGCCGTCCTGAGCAGTTCTTC; CDR3aa: CASSLGRPEQFF
j_gene: TRBJ1-2; abundance: few; v_gene: TRBV2; d_gene: TRBD1; CDR3nt: TGTGCCAGCTTAAGAGACAGGGTGACGGATGGCTACACCTTC; CDR3aa: CASLRDRVTDGYTF
j_gene: TRBJ2-7; abundance: -; v_gene: TRBV4-2; d_gene: -; CDR3nt: TGTGCCAGCAGCCCTGGACTGGACTCCTACGAGCAGTACTTC; CDR3aa: CASSPGLDSYEQYF
j_gene: TRBJ2-7; abundance: -; v_gene: TRBV30; d_gene: TRBD1; CDR3nt: TGTGCCTGGGTAAGCCAGGGGGCTGTCGGCGAGCAGTACTTC; CDR3aa: CAWVSQGAVGEQYF
j_gene: TRBJ1-6; abundance: once; v_gene: TRBV25-1; d_gene: -; CDR3nt: TGTGCCAGCACTGGCGGAATCAATTCACCCCTCCACTTT; CDR3aa: CASTGGINSPLHF
j_gene: TRBJ2-1; abundance: -; v_gene: TRBV24-1; d_gene: TRBD2; CDR3nt: TGTGCCACCAGTGATCCGAACCCGCTAGCGGGTAATGAGCAGTTCTTC; CDR3aa: CATSDPNPLAGNEQFF
j_gene: TRBJ2-1; abundance: -; v_gene: TRBV7-9; d_gene: -; CDR3nt: TGTGCCAGCAGCCCTCCCCGGGGGAATGAGCAGTTCTTC; CDR3aa: CASSPPRGNEQFF
j_gene: TRBJ2-1; abundance: -; v_gene: TRBV2; d_gene: TRBD2; CDR3nt: TGTGCCAGCAGACTTAGCGGGAGTCGTTGGGCGGGTGAGCAGTTCTTC; CDR3aa: CASRLSGSRWAGEQFF
j_gene: TRBJ1-2; abundance: -; v_gene: TRBV12-3/TRBV12-4; d_gene: -; CDR3nt: TGTGCCAGCAGTTTGGCAGGTTTATATGGCTACACCTTC; CDR3aa: CASSLAGLYGYTF
j_gene: TRBJ2-2; abundance: once; v_gene: TRBV30; d_gene: TRBD2; CDR3nt: TGTGCCTGGGGTAGCGGGGGGACCTACACCGGGGAGCTGTTTTTT; CDR3aa: CAWGSGGTYTGELFF
j_gene: TRBJ2-1; abundance: -; v_gene: TRBV30; d_gene: -; CDR3nt: TGTGCCTGGAGTGTCGTCGATGAGCAGTTCTTC; CDR3aa: CAWSVVDEQFF
j_gene: TRBJ2-7; abundance: -; v_gene: TRBV6-1; d_gene: TRBD1; CDR3nt: TGTGCCAGCAGTGTAGCCGGGACAGCCTACGAGCAGTACTTC; CDR3aa: CASSVAGTAYEQYF
j_gene: TRBJ1-1; abundance: -; v_gene: TRBV5-1; d_gene: -; CDR3nt: TGCGCCAGCAGCAGGACAGCGAACACTGAAGCTTTCTTT; CDR3aa: CASSRTANTEAFF
j_gene: TRBJ1-1; abundance: -; v_gene: TRBV10-3; d_gene: TRBD1; CDR3nt: TGTGCCATCAGTGAGATAGGGGGCAGAGTCGGAACTGAGGCTTTCTTT; CDR3aa: CAISEIGGRVGTEAFF
j_gene: TRBJ2-3; abundance: -; v_gene: TRBV24-1; d_gene: TRBD1; CDR3nt: TGTGCCACCAGTGATCCACAGGGGTCCGCAGATACGCAGTATTTT; CDR3aa: CATSDPQGSADTQYF
j_gene: TRBJ2-7; abundance: -; v_gene: TRBV15; d_gene: -; CDR3nt: TGTGCCACCAGCAGAGTTGGCGGGACCACCTACGAGCAGTACTTC; CDR3aa: CATSRVGGTTYEQYF
j_gene: TRBJ1-2; abundance: once; v_gene: TRBV6-5; d_gene: -; CDR3nt: TGTGCCAGCAGTTACTCGCCCAGGCTGAACTATGGCTACACCTTC; CDR3aa: CASSYSPRLNYGYTF
j_gene: TRBJ2-7; abundance: -; v_gene: TRBV30; d_gene: -; CDR3nt: TGTGCCTGGACCCATCGGACAGACTACGAGCAGTACTTC; CDR3aa: CAWTHRTDYEQYF
j_gene: TRBJ1-2; abundance: few; v_gene: TRBV5-5; d_gene: TRBD1; CDR3nt: TGTGCCAGCAGCGCCGCAGGGGGAGGTTATGGCTACACCTTC; CDR3aa: CASSAAGGGYGYTF